What follows are 23 T cell receptor beta chains derived from one specimen sequenced in a study of T cell responses to AZD1222 COVID-19 vaccine (dated by TCRdb to the early 2020s). Library construction relied on the immunoSEQ multiplex PCR assay. TCRdb stores this immuneACCESS table with in-frame sequences only. Part of the clones is absent; in the studies checked, under half of the shortfall reflects unresolved V genes, and no reason is known for the rest. The sample table shows about 110,000 clones, and about nine tenths are seen once. Jointly, the top ten make up about 2.5% of the sample. The sample's time point label is to be understood as: about 28 days (+/-7) after the second vaccine dose. The source was peripheral blood, collected 28 days after the second AZD1222 dose. The receptors derive from an adult who received the AZD1222 COVID-19 vaccine.

With regard to this clone: This sample includes further DNA sequences coding for the same CDR3. The V call is TRBV7-2, the J call TRBJ2-7; D perhaps matches TRBD1 (5 bases). Trimming took 0 bases from V and 1 from J, leaving 7 bases between them. The CDR3 extends over 14 amino acids. The germline CDR1 and CDR2 sequences are SGHTA and FQGNSA. The CDR3 reads CASSLAGLSYEQYF. Here the CDR3 DNA reads TGTGCCAGCAGCTTAGCGGGGCTATCCTACGAGCAGTACTTC.

In DNA form, the CDR3 reads TGTGCCAGTAGTTCGGGCAGCAATCAGCCCCAGCATTTT. It encodes CASSSGSNQPQHF. This rearrangement joins TRBV19 to TRBJ1-5; D gene ambiguous. CDR1 and CDR2 from the germline V gene are LNHDA and SQIVND (reference sequence). There are 13 residues in the CDR3. Between the trimmed V and J ends, which lost 5 bases and 1 base, there was a span of 6 bases.

The rearrangement uses TRBV11-3 and TRBJ2-2; 9 bases match TRBD1. This CDR3 spans 15 amino acids. The germline gives CDR1 SGHNT, CDR2 YENEEA. Germline trimming cut 5 bases from V and 4 bases from J; bases unmatched to any gene: 5. The chain's CDR3 is CASSRGTGPTGELFF. CDR3 in DNA: TGTGCCAGCAGCCGGGGGACAGGGCCCACCGGGGAGCTGTTTTTT. The full variable domain, in which reference TRBV11-3 and TRBJ2-2 provide the parts outside the CDR3, is EAGVVQSPRYKIIEKKQPVAFWCNPISGHNTLYWYLQNLGQGPELLIRYENEEAVDDSQLPKDRFSAERLKGVDSTLKIQPAELGDSAVYLCASSRGTGPTGELFFGEGSRLTVL.

This clone showed up just once. The J gene is TRBJ2-2, the V gene TRBV7-8; 14 nucleotides line up with TRBD2. The CDR3 extends over 20 amino acids. CDR1 and CDR2 from the germline V gene are SGHVS and FQNEAQ. J was trimmed by 1 base and V by 3 bases; bases with no gene match: 10. In DNA form, the CDR3 reads TGTGCCAGCAGCTTCCTGGTAAAGGGACTAGCGGGGGAGAACACCGGGGAGCTGTTTTTT. This sequence encodes CASSFLVKGLAGENTGELFF.

The chain employs TRBV9 and TRBJ1-2, with D possibly matching TRBD1 (6 bases). Germline CDR1 SGDLS, CDR2 YYNGEE. This CDR3 is built from 14 residues. V was cut by 0 bases and J by 8 bases, with 14 bases left in between. CDR3 bases: TGTGCCAGCAGCGTAGTGTCAGGGGCTGGGGGCTACACCTTC. Protein product: CASSVVSGAGGYTF.

The chain recombines TRBV18 with TRBJ2-7; tentatively, D is TRBD2 (5 bases). This CDR3 has 16 amino acids. V shed 3 bases and J shed 0 bases, with 15 bases lying between them. Germline V gene lookup returns CDR1 KGHSH and CDR2 LQKENI. CDR3 sequence: CASSPPRGPTSYEQYF. The CDR3 DNA is TGTGCCAGCTCACCCCCCCGGGGTCCGACCTCCTACGAGCAGTACTTC.

This clone came up a few times. The chain recombines TRBV19 with TRBJ1-5; possibly TRBD1 for D (5 bases). Trimming removed 11 bases from V and 0 bases from J, with 14 bases in between. The V gene's germline CDR1 is LNHDA and CDR2 SQIVND (reference sequence). This CDR3 spans 14 amino acids. CDR3 coding DNA: TGTGCCGGCGGGGGACCGAATAGCAATCAGCCCCAGCATTTT. It codes for CAGGGPNSNQPQHF.

This clone was found a few times. The chain recombines TRBV4-1 with TRBJ1-2; D gene unclear. The V gene's germline CDR1 is MGHRA and CDR2 YSYEKL. The CDR3 runs 13 residues. Trimming removed 1 base at V and 4 bases at J, with 7 bases between. The CDR3 sequence is CASSQGTGYGYTF. CDR3 DNA sequence: TGCGCCAGCAGCCAAGGGACGGGCTATGGCTACACCTTC.

This clone was recorded only once. V usage is TRBV7-9 and J usage is TRBJ2-4; tentative D call: TRBD1 (6 bases). Per germline, CDR1 SEHNR and CDR2 FQNEAQ (reference sequence). V lost 5 bases and J lost 0, with 11 bases in between. This CDR3 spans 15 amino acids. CDR3 sequence: CASSPRGLAKNIQYF. The CDR3 bases are TGTGCCAGCAGCCCCAGGGGTCTAGCCAAAAACATTCAGTACTTC.

The rearrangement uses TRBV6-5 and TRBJ2-5; TRBD2 matches at 8 bases. V lost 6 bases to trimming and J lost 5 bases; unmatched junction nucleotides: 8. There are 14 residues in the CDR3. The V gene's germline CDR1 is MNHEY and CDR2 SVGAGI. The CDR3 protein is CASSGGATMETQYF. CDR3 coding DNA: TGTGCCAGCAGCGGGGGGGCTACTATGGAGACCCAGTACTTC.

The J gene is TRBJ1-2, the V gene TRBV12-3 or TRBV12-4; D gene ambiguous. V lost 3 bases to trimming and J lost 6 bases, with 5 bases between them. The CDR3 covers 11 residues. CDR3 bases: TGTGCCAGCAGTTTCGGGCATGGCTACACCTTC. Encoded protein: CASSFGHGYTF.

CDR3 DNA: TGTGCCAGCAGCTTCCGGACTAGCGGGCCCAGCACAGATACGCAGTATTTT. Translation gives CASSFRTSGPSTDTQYF. The rearrangement uses TRBV7-9 and TRBJ2-3, with 11 bases that match TRBD2. The CDR3 has 17 residues. V shed 3 bases and J 0 bases; nucleotides not matched to a gene: 5. Germline lookup yields CDR1 SEHNR and CDR2 FQNEAQ (reference sequence).

The chain combines TRBV7-9 with TRBJ1-3; D is undetermined. V shed 5 bases and J shed 0 bases, with 11 bases lying between them. The CDR3 consists of 15 residues. The germline V gene has CDR1 SEHNR and CDR2 FQNEAQ (reference sequence). The CDR3 is CASSRYLSSGNTIYF. The CDR3 DNA is TGTGCCAGCAGCCGTTACCTGAGCTCTGGAAACACCATATATTTT.

The genes are TRBV5-5 and TRBJ1-1; D gene uncertain. Trimming pared 4 bases from V and 4 bases from J, leaving 26 bases between. The CDR3 extends over 18 amino acids. Germline loops: CDR1 SGHKS, CDR2 YYEKEE (reference sequence). The CDR3 loop reads CASSPTRLWSEAGTEAFF. The CDR3 DNA reads TGTGCCAGCAGCCCCACCAGATTGTGGTCAGAGGCCGGCACTGAAGCTTTCTTT.

The rearrangement links TRBV7-9 to TRBJ1-5; D remains ambiguous. The germline V gene encodes CDR1 SEHNR and CDR2 FQNEAQ (reference sequence). There are 14 residues in the CDR3. Trimming cost V 5 bases and J 7 bases, with 15 bases left between them. CDR3 sequence: CASSPPDSRQPQHF. CDR3 coding DNA: TGTGCCAGCAGCCCTCCGGATAGCCGGCAGCCCCAGCATTTT. Using reference TRBV7-9 and TRBJ1-5 for the parts outside the CDR3, the full variable domain is DTGVSQNPRHKITKRGQNVTFRCDPISEHNRLYWYRQTLGQGPEFLTYFQNEAQLEKSRLLSDRFSAERPKGSFSTLEIQRTEQGDSAMYLCASSPPDSRQPQHFGDGTRLSIL.

V and J are TRBV23-1 and TRBJ2-7; D gene uncertain. TRBV23-1 falls under the ORF class, with uncertain function. With 2 bases removed from V and 2 bases from J, the gap between germline ends came to 7 bases. CDR3 length equals 13 residues. The CDR3 loop is CASSQIAPYEQYF. CDR3 DNA: TGCGCCAGCAGTCAAATAGCACCCTACGAGCAGTACTTC.

This CDR3 reads CASSPEGTGGNEQYF. The CDR3 DNA reads as TGTGCCAGCAGCCCGGAGGGGACAGGGGGAAACGAGCAGTACTTC. The gene calls are TRBV7-9 and TRBJ2-7; 11 bases match TRBD1. From germline, CDR1 is SEHNR and CDR2 FQNEAQ (reference sequence). The V segment lost 5 bases and the J segment 5 bases; nucleotides outside the gene matches: 8. This CDR3 comprises 15 residues. Filled out from reference TRBV7-9 and TRBJ2-7, the complete variable domain reads DTGVSQNPRHKITKRGQNVTFRCDPISEHNRLYWYRQTLGQGPEFLTYFQNEAQLEKSRLLSDRFSAERPKGSFSTLEIQRTEQGDSAMYLCASSPEGTGGNEQYFGPGTRLTVT.

This sequence joins TRBV5-6 and TRBJ2-5, with a weak D call TRBD2 (5 bases). V was trimmed by 0 bases and J by 2 bases, leaving 8 bases between them. The CDR3 runs to 14 residues. Germline V gene lookup returns CDR1 SGHDT and CDR2 YYEEEE. Written as DNA, the CDR3 is TGTGCCAGCAGCTTGGTAGGGAGTCAAGAGACCCAGTACTTC. Residues: CASSLVGSQETQYF.

J is TRBJ2-1 and V is TRBV28; the match to TRBD1 covers 9 bases. V was clipped by 6 bases and J by 8 bases; unmatched bases: 8. Germline loops: CDR1 MDHEN, CDR2 SYDVKM. This CDR3 is built from 14 residues. The CDR3 DNA follows: TGTGCCAGCAGGCCCGGACAGGGGATCGATGAGCAGTTCTTC. The encoded protein is CASRPGQGIDEQFF.

CDR3 coding DNA: TGTGCCAGCAGTCAATACAGGGGTGCGGATGAGCAGTTCTTC. It translates to CASSQYRGADEQFF. V usage is TRBV27 and J usage is TRBJ2-1, with 7 bases aligning to TRBD1. The CDR3 sequence is 14 residues long. Germline CDR1 and CDR2: MNHEY and SMNVEV (reference sequence). The trim removed 5 bases at V and 8 bases at J, leaving 9 bases unmatched.

V is TRBV30 and J is TRBJ2-3; D is possibly TRBD1 or TRBD2 (5 bases each). With 4 bases removed from V and 2 bases from J, the gap between germline ends came to 16 bases. Germline lookup yields CDR1 GTSNPN and CDR2 SVGIG (reference sequence). This CDR3 spans 15 amino acids. The chain's CDR3 is CAWTGSRGVTDTQYF. The DNA of the CDR3 is TGTGCCTGGACCGGTAGTAGGGGAGTCACAGATACGCAGTATTTT.

This clone was seen only a few times. This chain joins TRBV12-3 or TRBV12-4 and TRBJ1-2; a possible D gene is TRBD1 (5 bases). This CDR3 comprises 13 residues. The V gene lost 4 bases and the J gene lost 5 bases, with 11 bases spanning the gap. DNA for the CDR3: TGTGCCAGCAGTTCTCAGGGCTGGTATGGCTACACCTTC. Its protein is CASSSQGWYGYTF.

In its sample, this clone was seen once. V and J are TRBV2 and TRBJ1-1, with 8 bases identical to TRBD1. There are 15 residues in the CDR3. From germline, CDR1 is SNHLY and CDR2 FYNNEI. The trim removed 2 bases at V and 4 bases at J, leaving 6 bases unmatched. The CDR3 bases are TGTGCCAGCAGTGAATCCGCAGGGGGCTTCACTGAAGCTTTCTTT. It is translated as CASSESAGGFTEAFF. The whole variable domain, remainder taken from reference TRBV2 and TRBJ1-1, is EPEVTQTPSHQVTQMGQEVILRCVPISNHLYFYWYRQILGQKVEFLVSFYNNEISEKSEIFDDQFSVERPDGSNFTLKIRSTKLEDSAMYFCASSESAGGFTEAFFGQGTRLTVV.